What follows is one T cell receptor (beta chain) and its context. The antigen is undetermined. The CDR3 sequence is 12 residues long. CDR1 is SGHTA, CDR2 FQGNSA, per germline. Unmatched junction bases numbered 9, after V lost 5 bases and J lost 16 bases. This record comes from a study of shared clonotypes between healthy human individuals. Study-wide findings and caveats: Rarefaction analysis demonstrated incomplete sorted-subset sequencing notwithstanding large depth. Represented genetic and exposure-history diversity was restricted by having few donors. Only blood underwent sampling, and tissue repertoires likely differ.

In the source study's methods: In the immunoSEQ data, sequences were junction-only and lacked quality scores, so filtering differed. Produced via immunoSEQ multiplex PCR; TCRdb's table is partial and in-frame only. Clone size and the V and J calls come from that table; the DNA yielded D and trimming. Of about 2 million clones in the sample, roughly 96% were seen once. The source material was naive CD4+ T cells sorted from blood. Subset meaning: CD45RA+ positively selected. The chain links TRBV7-2 to TRBJ2-1; 9 bases fit TRBD2. This receptor was obtained from a man between 18 and 35 years old in good health. The CDR3 DNA follows: TGTGCCAGCAGCCCCTCGGGGACTAGCTCATTCTTC. It codes for CASSPSGTSSFF.